Listed below are T cell receptor beta chains from one sample, sequenced in a study of blood T cell repertoires in COVID-19. Generated by immunoSEQ multiplex PCR, the TCRdb table keeps only in-frame clones and is missing some. The sample contains some 180,000 clones, around 89% of which appear only once. What was sequenced was peripheral blood. These receptors all stem from a man aged 40-55 years with active or convalescent COVID-19. Each CDR3 is given with its conserved first and last residue. The order of the fields is J gene, D gene, clone size, V gene, CDR3 DNA, CDR3 protein. A D gene is named only where the DNA matches it firmly. Some rows mark clone size as missing; the rest say once, few, many or name a class of expanded clone.

>TRBJ2-7|TRBD1|NA|TRBV5-4
TGTGCCAGCAGCGCCGGGACAGGGGTCTACGAGCAGTACTTC
CASSAGTGVYEQYF
>TRBJ2-1|NA|NA|TRBV18
TGTGCCAGCTCACCAGGAGGGGATCGGCACAATGAGCAGTTCTTC
CASSPGGDRHNEQFF
>TRBJ2-1|NA|NA|TRBV24-1
TGTGCCACCAGTGATTTAAGGCAGGGGTACAATGAGCAGTTCTTC
CATSDLRQGYNEQFF
>TRBJ2-5|TRBD1|NA|TRBV19
TGTGCCAGTAGCTTAGGGGGCCGAGAGACCCAGTACTTC
CASSLGGRETQYF
>TRBJ1-1|NA|NA|TRBV19
TGTGCCAGTAGTATCAAAAACAGAAACACTGAAGCTTTCTTT
CASSIKNRNTEAFF
>TRBJ1-1|NA|NA|TRBV19
TGTGCCAGTAGTATAGGAGGTAACACTGAAGCTTTCTTT
CASSIGGNTEAFF
>TRBJ1-1|NA|NA|TRBV6-1
TGTGCCAGCAGTGAAAGGACAGAATATGAAGCTTTCTTT
CASSERTEYEAFF
>TRBJ1-4|NA|NA|TRBV19
TGTGCCAGTACGCCGGGACACCTCCGTCGGGAAAAACTGTTTTTT
CASTPGHLRREKLFF
>TRBJ1-2|NA|NA|TRBV2
TGTGCCAGCAGTGAATCTGGCGGGGGGCAACAGGGCTACACCTTC
CASSESGGGQQGYTF
>TRBJ2-3|NA|once|TRBV5-1
TGCGCCAGCAGCCCCACGGGGTTTAGCACAGATACGCAGTATTTT
CASSPTGFSTDTQYF
>TRBJ1-1|NA|few|TRBV6-5
TGTGCCAGCAGACTACAGGGCACTGAAGCTTTCTTT
CASRLQGTEAFF